This TCR beta chain was identified in a study of PD-L1 blockade in urothelial cancer. Study information: Each participant's history included 0 to 3 prior chemotherapy regimens.

Germline loops: CDR1 SGHNT, CDR2 YYREEE (reference sequence). This CDR3 contains 15 residues. Trimming left V 4 bases short and J 0 bases short, with 11 bases between. The time point here: pretreatment peripheral blood. TCRdb's copy holds only in-frame clones and misses some; the assay was immunoSEQ multiplex PCR. The data contain 50,000 to 55,000 clones, roughly 82% of them singletons. The sequenced sample was PBMCs, obtained around atezolizumab (anti-PD-L1) treatment. The chain combines TRBV5-4 with TRBJ2-4; D possibly corresponds to TRBD1 (6 bases). This TCR came from a man over 45 with urothelial cancer. The CDR3 DNA reads TGTGCCAGCAGCAGTCGGGACAAAGCCAAAAACATTCAGTACTTC. It yields the protein CASSSRDKAKNIQYF.